This is a list of T cell receptor beta chains from one sample in a study of radiation and T cells in renal cell carcinoma. Libraries were prepared by immunoSEQ multiplex PCR; TCRdb keeps only in-frame clonotypes and omits some of them. The sample shows roughly 28,000 clones, roughly 80% of them seen only once. This specimen was blood, taken from a patient whose treatment included radiotherapy and nephrectomy. These receptors were taken from a man aged 60 to 75 with renal cell carcinoma. Both conserved end residues are part of each CDR3. D genes are given only for firm matches. Rows may omit the clone size; those that give it use once, few, many or a size class.

j_gene	abundance	d_gene	v_gene	CDR3aa	CDR3nt
TRBJ1-4	.	.	TRBV7-9	CASSRPNQEKLFF	TGTGCCAGCAGCCGCCCGAACCAGGAAAAACTGTTTTTT
TRBJ2-1	.	TRBD2	TRBV6-5	CASSYSGLATPEGQFF	TGTGCCAGCAGTTACTCGGGACTAGCGACTCCCGAGGGGCAGTTCTTC
TRBJ1-5	.	.	TRBV7-9	CASSLGGGQPQHF	TGTGCCAGCAGCTTAGGCGGCGGTCAGCCCCAGCATTTT
TRBJ1-1	.	.	TRBV10-3	CAISDSTNTEAFF	TGTGCCATCAGCGATAGTACGAACACTGAAGCTTTCTTT
TRBJ2-5	.	.	TRBV15	CATSRDMVPAGLSGETQYF	TGTGCCACCAGCAGAGATATGGTGCCGGCAGGGCTGAGCGGTGAGACCCAGTACTTC
TRBJ1-6	.	.	TRBV5-4	CASSWASSNSPLHF	TGTGCCAGCAGCTGGGCCTCGTCGAATTCACCCCTCCACTTT
TRBJ2-7	once	.	TRBV6-5	CASSPGAVEQYF	TGTGCCAGCAGTCCGGGGGCGGTCGAGCAGTACTTC
TRBJ2-7	few	.	TRBV11-2	CASSLGLAGHPYEQYF	TGTGCCAGCAGCTTAGGATTGGCGGGACACCCCTACGAGCAGTACTTC
TRBJ1-2	.	.	TRBV2	CASSEDREIGYTF	TGTGCCAGCAGTGAAGACAGGGAGATTGGCTACACCTTC
TRBJ2-7	once	.	TRBV19	CASSISGINEQYF	TGTGCCAGTAGTATCTCGGGGATCAACGAGCAGTACTTC
TRBJ1-6	.	TRBD1	TRBV6-6	CASSPRQGEVNSPLHF	TGTGCCAGCAGTCCCCGACAGGGGGAAGTGAATTCACCCCTCCACTTT
TRBJ1-1	.	.	TRBV7-2	CASSPGSANTEAFF	TGTGCCAGCAGCCCTGGCTCGGCGAACACTGAAGCTTTCTTT
TRBJ2-7	.	.	TRBV6-5	CASSYSLYYEQYF	TGTGCCAGCAGTTACTCTCTTTATTACGAGCAGTACTTC
TRBJ2-7	.	TRBD2	TRBV13	CASSSTSGRPSSYEQYF	TGTGCCAGCAGCTCGACTAGCGGGAGGCCTAGCTCCTACGAGCAGTACTTC
TRBJ2-2	once	TRBD2	TRBV2	CASRKTSGEGTGELFF	TGTGCCAGCAGGAAAACTAGCGGAGAAGGGACCGGGGAGCTGTTTTTT
TRBJ1-2	.	.	TRBV7-2	CASSLQGSYGYTF	TGTGCCAGCAGCCTACAGGGAAGCTATGGCTACACCTTC
TRBJ2-7	.	TRBD1	TRBV27	CASSQGQGFSYEQYF	TGTGCCAGCAGTCAGGGACAGGGTTTCTCCTACGAGCAGTACTTC
TRBJ1-1	.	.	TRBV6-6	CASWGLMNTEAFF	TGTGCCAGCTGGGGCCTGATGAACACTGAAGCTTTCTTT
TRBJ2-1	.	.	TRBV4-1	CASSQGAEQFF	TGCGCCAGCAGCCAGGGGGCGGAGCAGTTCTTC
TRBJ2-7	.	TRBD2	TRBV2	CASSEALPGSGSFYEQYF	TGTGCCAGCAGTGAAGCACTCCCGGGAAGCGGGAGTTTCTACGAGCAGTACTTC
TRBJ2-7	.	.	TRBV7-9	CASILDGAYEQYF	TGTGCCAGTATCTTGGACGGAGCCTACGAGCAGTACTTC
TRBJ2-1	.	.	TRBV5-4	CASSLGPVGDEQFF	TGTGCCAGCAGCTTGGGGCCGGTGGGCGATGAGCAGTTCTTC
TRBJ2-7	.	.	TRBV6-1	CASSDEYRSSYEQYF	TGTGCCAGTTCCGACGAGTACAGGTCCTCCTACGAGCAGTACTTC
TRBJ1-4	.	.	TRBV5-4	CASSLGHPGGEKLFF	TGTGCCAGCAGCTTGGGGCACCCGGGCGGTGAAAAACTGTTTTTT
TRBJ2-1	.	TRBD1	TRBV9	CASSPTGGTEQFF	TGTGCCAGCAGCCCCACAGGGGGCACTGAGCAGTTCTTC
TRBJ2-1	.	TRBD1	TRBV5-1	CASSPGTEAYNEQFF	TGCGCCAGCAGCCCCGGGACAGAGGCGTACAATGAGCAGTTCTTC
TRBJ2-7	.	.	TRBV5-5	CASSLGGQSYEQYF	TGTGCCAGCAGCTTGGGTGGACAGAGCTACGAGCAGTACTTC
TRBJ1-1	once	.	TRBV11-1	CASSLRPTGRAFF	TGTGCCAGCAGCTTAAGACCTACAGGTAGAGCTTTCTTT
TRBJ2-4	.	.	TRBV15	CATHRTTKNIQYF	TGTGCCACTCACAGGACAACCAAAAACATTCAGTACTTC
TRBJ1-2	.	.	TRBV5-8	CASSLSRANGYTF	TGTGCCAGCAGCTTATCCAGGGCAAATGGCTACACCTTC
TRBJ2-1	.	.	TRBV5-4	CASSFSDRGRYNEQFF	TGTGCCAGCAGCTTTTCCGATAGAGGAAGGTACAATGAGCAGTTCTTC
TRBJ2-2	.	.	TRBV18	CASAGVWSYTGELFF	TGTGCCAGCGCAGGGGTCTGGAGTTACACCGGGGAGCTGTTTTTT
TRBJ2-7	once	TRBD1	TRBV4-1	CASSQEGQLSYEQYF	TGCGCCAGCAGCCAAGAGGGACAGCTGTCCTACGAGCAGTACTTC
TRBJ1-1	.	.	TRBV20-1	CSVPGPDEAFF	TGCAGTGTCCCCGGTCCAGACGAAGCTTTCTTT
TRBJ2-3	few	TRBD1	TRBV5-1	CASSLLGQGSTDTQYF	TGCGCCAGCAGCCTACTGGGACAGGGTAGCACAGATACGCAGTATTTT
TRBJ2-1	once	.	TRBV7-9	CASSPQGVGFYLYNEQFF	TGTGCCAGCAGCCCGCAAGGCGTTGGCTTCTATTTATACAATGAGCAGTTCTTC
TRBJ2-5	.	TRBD2	TRBV27	CASSLYGTSEQETQYF	TGTGCCAGCAGTTTATACGGGACTAGCGAACAAGAGACCCAGTACTTC
TRBJ2-1	.	TRBD2	TRBV11-2	CASSSPRGSSDEQFF	TGTGCCAGCAGCTCCCCCCGCGGGAGCAGCGATGAGCAGTTCTTC
TRBJ1-1	few	.	TRBV7-8	CASSLGEGTEAFF	TGTGCCAGCAGCTTGGGGGAGGGCACTGAAGCTTTCTTT
TRBJ1-5	once	.	TRBV6-6	CASSYYQGSEPQHF	TGTGCCAGCAGTTACTACCAGGGTTCAGAACCCCAGCATTTT
TRBJ2-1	.	TRBD2	TRBV7-2	CASNAPRLLAGGEKEQFF	TGTGCCAGCAACGCACCTCGACTACTAGCGGGAGGCGAGAAGGAGCAGTTCTTC
TRBJ1-1	few	.	TRBV29-1	CSVGGQQINTEAFF	TGCAGCGTTGGCGGACAGCAAATAAACACTGAAGCTTTCTTT
TRBJ2-7	.	TRBD1	TRBV6-1	CASSHTGTGGYEQYF	TGTGCCAGCAGCCATACCGGGACAGGGGGCTACGAGCAGTACTTC
TRBJ2-1	once	TRBD2	TRBV7-9	CASTPWSSGNNEQFF	TGTGCCAGCACCCCCTGGTCTAGCGGTAACAATGAGCAGTTCTTC
TRBJ2-1	.	TRBD2	TRBV19	CASSPSGGWSSGRLPYNEQFF	TGTGCCAGTAGTCCCTCAGGGGGCTGGTCTAGCGGGAGGCTTCCCTACAATGAGCAGTTCTTC
TRBJ2-7	.	TRBD1	TRBV7-2	CASSLAGQKQYF	TGTGCCAGCAGCTTAGCGGGACAGAAGCAGTACTTC
TRBJ2-2	once	.	TRBV5-1	CASSLGAGDGELFF	TGCGCCAGCAGCTTGGGAGCAGGGGATGGGGAGCTGTTTTTT
TRBJ1-1	.	TRBD1	TRBV7-2	CASSLNKDTGTGLQGAFF	TGTGCCAGCAGCTTAAATAAGGATACGGGGACAGGTTTACAAGGAGCTTTCTTT
TRBJ2-1	.	.	TRBV19	CASSIRVANEQFF	TGTGCCAGTAGTATCAGAGTTGCAAATGAGCAGTTCTTC
TRBJ1-3	.	.	TRBV7-9	CASSLGETATGNTIYF	TGTGCCAGCAGCTTAGGAGAAACAGCAACAGGAAACACCATATATTTT
TRBJ2-7	.	.	TRBV1	CTSSQDLSQRVLLYEQYF	TGCACCAGCAGCCAAGACCTCTCCCAGCGGGTCCTTCTCTACGAGCAGTACTTC
TRBJ2-1	.	.	TRBV13	CASSPEGGGSKNEQFF	TGTGCCAGCAGCCCGGAGGGGGGAGGAAGTAAAAATGAGCAGTTCTTC
TRBJ1-6	.	.	TRBV27	CASSLVRYNSPLHF	TGTGCCAGCAGTTTAGTGAGGTATAATTCACCCCTCCACTTT
TRBJ1-5	.	.	TRBV19	CASSIGTAGLNQPQHF	TGTGCCAGTAGTATAGGAACGGCAGGGCTTAATCAGCCCCAGCATTTT
TRBJ2-1	.	.	TRBV6-5	CASSKDTYNEQFF	TGTGCCAGCAGTAAAGACACCTACAATGAGCAGTTCTTC